Presented here are 14 T cell receptor beta chains from one specimen sequenced in a study of metastatic and nonmetastatic thyroid tumors. From the PCR reads, TCRdb re-called clones with MiXCR. The data contain 20,000 to 25,000 clones, approximately 10% of them singletons. Among the patients, none had received any treatment before thyroid surgery. Sequencing used blood. The receptor source for this set is a female donor with papillary thyroid cancer or a benign thyroid nodule (not recorded which). Some clones in this sample may be carry-over from other donors' samples.

This clone was recorded many times. The rearrangement links TRBV24-1 to TRBJ2-1; D uncertain. V was shortened by 9 bases and J by 10 bases, with 12 bases between the two germline ends. The length of the CDR3 is 11 residues. CDR1 and CDR2 (germline): KGHDR, SFDVKD. The CDR3 DNA follows: TGTGCCACCTCCACCCGCGAAGAGCAGTTCTTC. Protein sequence: CATSTREEQFF.

Comment on this clone: No conserved phenylalanine or tryptophan is present at the end of the CDR3, so a read error is the likely explanation. V gene TRBV6-2 or TRBV6-3 combines with J gene TRBJ1-5; D is unclear. The germline V and J ends were trimmed by 11 bases and 0 bases, with 8 bases remaining between them. Germline lookup yields CDR1 MNHEY and CDR2 SVGEGT. The CDR3 totals 12 residues. CDR3 bases: TGTGCCTGCATGGATAGCAATCAGCCCCAGCATTAT. The encoded protein is CACMDSNQPQHY.

This chain connects TRBV11-2 to TRBJ2-1; possibly TRBD1 for D (6 bases). Trimming cost V 5 bases and J 1 base, with 9 bases left between them. Germline CDR1 SGHAT, CDR2 FQNNGV. The CDR3 spans 14 residues. The chain's CDR3 is CASSLQGSYNEQFF. Written as DNA, the CDR3 is TGTGCCAGCAGCCTCCAGGGGTCCTACAATGAGCAGTTCTTC.

For this clone: A much bigger clone sits one base away, suggesting this may be a read error. The chain combines TRBV5-1 with TRBJ2-3, with 8 bases lining up with TRBD1. The CDR3 consists of 15 residues. Losses at the gene ends were 5 bases for V and 4 bases for J; bases not matched to a gene: 9. Germline values: CDR1 SGHRS, CDR2 YFSETQ. The DNA for the CDR3 is TGCGCCAGCAGACAGGGCAGGGGGCGGTCAGATACGCAGTATTTT. Amino acids: CASRQGRGRSDTQYF. The full variable domain, completed using reference TRBV5-1 and TRBJ2-3, is KAGVTQTPRYLIKTRGQQVTLSCSPISGHRSVSWYQQTPGQGLQFLFEYFSETQRNKGNFPGRFSGRQFSNSRSEMNVSTLELGDSALYLCASRQGRGRSDTQYFGPGTRLTVL.

This clone appeared a few times. This rearrangement joins TRBV6-1 to TRBJ2-1; TRBD1 or TRBD2 may be the D gene (5 bases each). This CDR3 comprises 16 residues. V lost 4 bases and J lost 9, with 22 bases in between. CDR1 and CDR2 (germline): MNHNS, SASEGT. CDR3: CASSGLSGRGSSEQFF. The DNA for the CDR3 is TGTGCCAGCAGTGGACTCAGCGGTAGGGGCTCGAGTGAGCAGTTCTTC.

This clone was counted at least ten times. Here the CDR3 DNA reads TGTGCCAGCAGCCCAGGGGGCGACTACAATGAGCAGTTCTTC. Amino acid sequence: CASSPGGDYNEQFF. The chain recombines TRBV4-2 with TRBJ2-1, with 8 nucleotides matching TRBD1. The CDR3 runs 14 residues. After removal of 4 bases from V and 3 bases from J, the junction contained 2 bases not matched to a gene. Germline V gene lookup returns CDR1 LGHNA and CDR2 YNFKEQ.

In this sample, this clone turned up many times. The chain joins TRBV4-1 to TRBJ2-3; D is uncertain. CDR1 is MGHRA and CDR2 is YSYEKL in the germline V gene. The CDR3 extends over 15 amino acids. V gave up 4 bases and J gave up 4 bases, with 15 bases separating them. The DNA for the CDR3 is TGCGCCAGCAGCCGTCTTCCAACGTCCCCAGATACGCAGTATTTT. Amino acid sequence: CASSRLPTSPDTQYF.

This clone has more than one count but fewer than ten. The J gene is TRBJ1-1, the V gene TRBV18; the D gene is possibly TRBD1 (5 bases). CDR1 is KGHSH, CDR2 LQKENI, per germline. With 2 bases removed from V and 4 bases from J, the gap between germline ends came to 14 bases. CDR3 length equals 15 residues. The CDR3 protein is CASSPGAPPVTEAFF. In DNA, the CDR3 is TGTGCCAGCTCACCAGGGGCGCCCCCTGTCACTGAAGCTTTCTTT.

This clone was seen many times. This sequence may be a read error, since a much larger clone differs from it by one base. This rearrangement joins TRBV6-6 to TRBJ2-1; the D gene is possibly TRBD2 (6 bases). From germline, CDR1 is MNHNY and CDR2 SVGAGI (reference sequence). The length of the CDR3 is 18 residues. The CDR3 bases are TGTGCCAGCAGTTACATACGCGGGGCCCCGAGCTCCCACAATGAGCAGTTCTTC. It specifies CASSYIRGAPSSHNEQFF.

Relative to its sample, this clone is medium-sized (0.01 to 0.1%). V usage is TRBV28 and J usage is TRBJ2-7; no definite D call. The V end lost 4 bases, the J end lost 2 bases, and 12 bases lay between the germline ends. Germline assignment: CDR1 MDHEN and CDR2 SYDVKM. The CDR3 is made up of 14 amino acids. DNA of the CDR3: TGTGCCAGCAGTTCCTCCGGGCGGCCCTACGAGCAGTACTTC. Its protein is CASSSSGRPYEQYF.

This clone was counted ten times or more. The chain combines TRBV29-1 with TRBJ1-4, with 8 bases that match TRBD1. V dropped 5 bases and J dropped 10; count of bases not matched to a gene: 15. Germline V lookup: CDR1 SQVTM, CDR2 ANQGSEA. This CDR3 comprises 15 residues. In DNA form, the CDR3 reads TGCAGCGTTTACTCGCCGACAGGGGAGAGGGGAAAACTGTTTTTT. As protein: CSVYSPTGERGKLFF. Filled out from reference TRBV29-1 and TRBJ1-4, the complete variable domain reads SAVISQKPSRDICQRGTSLTIQCQVDSQVTMMFWYRQQPGQSLTLIATANQGSEATYESGFVIDKFPISRPNLTFSTLTVSNMSPEDSSIYLCSVYSPTGERGKLFFGSGTQLSVL.

This clone has at least ten counts. This chain links TRBV2 with TRBJ1-2; the D is unclear. V shed 4 bases and J shed 4 bases, with 10 bases lying between them. The CDR3 length is 13 residues. Germline V gene sequence: CDR1 SNHLY, CDR2 FYNNEI. The CDR3 loop reads CASSVDASYGYTF. The CDR3 DNA is TGTGCCAGCAGTGTCGATGCCTCCTATGGCTACACCTTC.

This clone was detected many times. V usage is TRBV11-2 and J usage is TRBJ2-3; possible D gene TRBD2, 5 bases. Germline CDR1 reads SGHAT; CDR2 reads FQNNGV. Trimming shortened V by 2 bases and J by 0 bases, and 6 bases separated the two germline ends. This CDR3 contains 14 residues. For the CDR3, the DNA is TGTGCCAGCAGCTTACTAGCCAGCACAGATACGCAGTATTTT. Translating it yields CASSLLASTDTQYF.

This clone has at least ten counts. This chain joins TRBV18 and TRBJ1-2, with 11 bases identical to TRBD1. Germline V CDR1 and CDR2: KGHSH, LQKENI. This CDR3 contains 16 residues. V shed 3 bases and J 4 bases; nucleotides not matched to a gene: 7. The CDR3 nucleotides are TGTGCCAGCTCACCCTCCGGGACAGGGGGACTCTATGGCTACACCTTC. It codes for CASSPSGTGGLYGYTF.